This entry lists 3 T cell receptor beta chains sequenced from one sample in a study of low-dose radiotherapy and immunotherapy resistance in tumors. Covering alpha and beta chains, TRAV- and TRBV-specific primers were used for the first-strand cDNA. TCRs were amplified for 15 to 25 PCR cycles with a constant-region primer and V-primer adapter. From the reads, TCRdb called clonotypes with MiXCR, one entry per CDR3 protein. The sample includes roughly 17,000 distinct CDR3 sequences, around three quarters of them seen just once. The receptor set was obtained from a human donor with advanced metastatic prostate, ovarian, gallbladder or colorectal cancer (not recorded which). This table probably holds off-target reads from a library built for another chain.

A few counts support this clonotype. The V call is TRBV28, the J call TRBJ1-1, with a tentative D call TRBD1 (6 bases). Germline V gives CDR1 MDHEN, CDR2 SYDVKM. The CDR3 is 15 residues long. V was pared by 5 bases and J by 10 bases, with 23 bases between. The CDR3 DNA follows: TGTGCCAGCAGTCGAGGGGGTGGGCGGATGGCTTCAGCTTTCTTT. Translating gives CASSRGGGRMASAFF.

This chain joins TRBV29-1 and TRBJ1-5, with D perhaps matching TRBD1 (5 bases). CDR1 and CDR2 from the germline V gene are SQVTM and ANQGSEA. This CDR3 contains 12 residues. Trimming shortened V by 7 bases and J by 7 bases, and 14 bases separated the two germline ends. The CDR3 loop is CSGGGGGQPQHF. The CDR3 region has the DNA TGCAGCGGGGGGGGAGGAGGGCAGCCCCAGCATTTT.

In its sample, this clonotype was seen a few times. This chain uses TRBV5-6 with TRBJ1-2; D is undetermined. Trimming removed 0 bases at V and 7 bases at J, with 13 bases between. The CDR3 sequence is 14 residues long. Germline V gene data show CDR1 as SGHDT and CDR2 as YYEEEE. The CDR3 sequence is CASSLVEGSRGYTF. The CDR3 bases are TGTGCCAGCAGCTTGGTGGAGGGCTCGCGTGGCTACACCTTC.